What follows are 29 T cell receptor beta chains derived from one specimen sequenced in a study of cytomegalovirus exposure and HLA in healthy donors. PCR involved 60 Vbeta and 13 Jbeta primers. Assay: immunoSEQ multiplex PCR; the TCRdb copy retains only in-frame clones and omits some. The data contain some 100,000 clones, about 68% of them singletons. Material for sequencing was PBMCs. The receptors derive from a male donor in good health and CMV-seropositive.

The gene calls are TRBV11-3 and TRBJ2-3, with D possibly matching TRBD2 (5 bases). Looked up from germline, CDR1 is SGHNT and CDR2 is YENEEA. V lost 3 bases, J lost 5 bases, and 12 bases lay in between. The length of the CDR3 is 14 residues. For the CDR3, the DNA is TGTGCCAGCAGCTTCCAGAGGGCTGGAGATACGCAGTATTTT. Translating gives CASSFQRAGDTQYF. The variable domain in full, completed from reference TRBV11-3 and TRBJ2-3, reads EAGVVQSPRYKIIEKKQPVAFWCNPISGHNTLYWYLQNLGQGPELLIRYENEEAVDDSQLPKDRFSAERLKGVDSTLKIQPAELGDSAVYLCASSFQRAGDTQYFGPGTRLTVL.

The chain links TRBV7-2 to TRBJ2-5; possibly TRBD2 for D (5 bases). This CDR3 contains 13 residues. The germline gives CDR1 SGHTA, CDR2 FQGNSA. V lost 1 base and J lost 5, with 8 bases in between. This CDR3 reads CASSLERVETQYF. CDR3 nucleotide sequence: TGTGCCAGCAGCTTAGAGAGGGTCGAGACCCAGTACTTC.

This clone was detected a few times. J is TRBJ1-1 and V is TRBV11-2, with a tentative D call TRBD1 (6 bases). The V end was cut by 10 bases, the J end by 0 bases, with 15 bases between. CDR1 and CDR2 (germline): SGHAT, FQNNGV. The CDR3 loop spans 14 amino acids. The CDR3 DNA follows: TGTGCCACCTCTCAGGACAGATTGAACACTGAAGCTTTCTTT. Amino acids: CATSQDRLNTEAFF.

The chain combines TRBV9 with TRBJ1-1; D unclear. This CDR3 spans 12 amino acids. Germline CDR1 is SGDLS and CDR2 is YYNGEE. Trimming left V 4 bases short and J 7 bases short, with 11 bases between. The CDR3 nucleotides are TGTGCCAGCAGCTCTGAGGTGGGTGAAGCTTTCTTT. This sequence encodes CASSSEVGEAFF.

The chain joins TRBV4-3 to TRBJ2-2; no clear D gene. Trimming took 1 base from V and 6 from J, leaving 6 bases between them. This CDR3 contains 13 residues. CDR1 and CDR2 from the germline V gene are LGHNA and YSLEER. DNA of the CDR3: TGCGCCAGCAGCCAAGTAAACTCCGGGGAGCTGTTTTTT. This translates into CASSQVNSGELFF.

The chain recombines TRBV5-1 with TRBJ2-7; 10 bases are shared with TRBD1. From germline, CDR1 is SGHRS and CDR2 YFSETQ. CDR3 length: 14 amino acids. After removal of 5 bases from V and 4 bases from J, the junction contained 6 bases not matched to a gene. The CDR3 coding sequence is TGCGCCAGCAGTCCCGGGACAGGGGCATACGAGCAGTACTTC. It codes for CASSPGTGAYEQYF.

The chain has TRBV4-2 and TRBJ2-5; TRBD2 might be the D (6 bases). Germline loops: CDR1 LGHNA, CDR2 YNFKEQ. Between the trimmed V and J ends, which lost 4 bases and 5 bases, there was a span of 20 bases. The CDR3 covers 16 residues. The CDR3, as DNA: TGTGCCAGCAGCCCCTCGGGTCGGGGGAGTGTGGAGACCCAGTACTTC. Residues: CASSPSGRGSVETQYF.

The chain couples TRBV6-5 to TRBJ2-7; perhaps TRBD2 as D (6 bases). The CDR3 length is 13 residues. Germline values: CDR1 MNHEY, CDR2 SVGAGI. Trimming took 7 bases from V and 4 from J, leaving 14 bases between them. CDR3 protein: CASKKGGVYEQYF. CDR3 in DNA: TGTGCCAGCAAAAAGGGCGGGGTGTACGAGCAGTACTTC.

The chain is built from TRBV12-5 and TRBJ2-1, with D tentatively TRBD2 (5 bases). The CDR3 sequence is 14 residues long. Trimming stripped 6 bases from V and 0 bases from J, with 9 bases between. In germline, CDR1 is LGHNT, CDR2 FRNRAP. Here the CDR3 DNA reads TGTGCTAGTGGCTCGGGGAGCTCCTACAATGAGCAGTTCTTC. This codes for CASGSGSSYNEQFF.

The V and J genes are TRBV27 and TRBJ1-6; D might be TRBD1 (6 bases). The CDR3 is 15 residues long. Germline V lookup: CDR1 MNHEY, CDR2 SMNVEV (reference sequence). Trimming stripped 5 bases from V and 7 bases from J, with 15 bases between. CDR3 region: CASSARVDRNSPLHF. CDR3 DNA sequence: TGTGCCAGCAGTGCTCGCGTGGACAGAAATTCACCCCTCCACTTT.

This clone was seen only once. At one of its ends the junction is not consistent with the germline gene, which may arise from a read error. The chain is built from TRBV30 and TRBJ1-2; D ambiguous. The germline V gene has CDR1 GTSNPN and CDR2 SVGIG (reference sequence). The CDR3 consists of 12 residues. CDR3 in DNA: TGTGCCCGGAGGGCAGATAACTATGGCTACACCTTC. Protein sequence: CARRADNYGYTF.

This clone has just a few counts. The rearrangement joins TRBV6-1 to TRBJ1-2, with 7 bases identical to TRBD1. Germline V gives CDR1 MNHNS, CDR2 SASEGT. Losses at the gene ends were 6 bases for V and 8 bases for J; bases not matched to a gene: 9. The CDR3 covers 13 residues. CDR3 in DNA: TGTGCCAGCAGCCAGGACAGGAGCGAGGGCTACACCTTC. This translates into CASSQDRSEGYTF.

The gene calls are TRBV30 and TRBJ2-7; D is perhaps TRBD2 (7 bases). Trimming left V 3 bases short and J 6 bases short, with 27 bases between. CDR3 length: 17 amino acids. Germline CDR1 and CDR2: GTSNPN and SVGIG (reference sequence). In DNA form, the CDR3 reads TGTGCCTGGAGCCCCCCCGAGGGGCGGGGGCCACCACGCGAGCAGTACTTC. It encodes CAWSPPEGRGPPREQYF.

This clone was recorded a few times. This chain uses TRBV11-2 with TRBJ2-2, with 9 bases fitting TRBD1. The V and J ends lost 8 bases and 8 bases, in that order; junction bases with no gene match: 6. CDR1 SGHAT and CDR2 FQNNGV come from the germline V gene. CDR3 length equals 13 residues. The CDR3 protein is CASRDRVYGELFF. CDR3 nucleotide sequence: TGTGCCAGCCGGGACAGGGTTTATGGGGAGCTGTTTTTT. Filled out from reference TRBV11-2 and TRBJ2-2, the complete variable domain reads EAGVAQSPRYKIIEKRQSVAFWCNPISGHATLYWYQQILGQGPKLLIQFQNNGVVDDSQLPKDRFSAERLKGVDSTLKIQPAKLEDSAVYLCASRDRVYGELFFGEGSRLTVL.

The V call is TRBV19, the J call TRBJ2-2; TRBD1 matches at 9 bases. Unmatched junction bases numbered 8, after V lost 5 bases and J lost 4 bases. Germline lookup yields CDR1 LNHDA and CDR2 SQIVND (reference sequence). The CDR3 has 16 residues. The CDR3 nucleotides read TGTGCCAGTAGTTTACAGGGGGCATGGTCCACCGGGGAGCTGTTTTTT. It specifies CASSLQGAWSTGELFF.

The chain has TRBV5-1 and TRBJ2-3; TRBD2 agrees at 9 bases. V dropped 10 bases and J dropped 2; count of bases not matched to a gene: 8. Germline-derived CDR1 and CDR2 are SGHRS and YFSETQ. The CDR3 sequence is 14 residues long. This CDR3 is CAGGAGGSTDTQYF. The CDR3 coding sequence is TGCGCCGGGGGAGCGGGGGGCTCCACAGATACGCAGTATTTT.

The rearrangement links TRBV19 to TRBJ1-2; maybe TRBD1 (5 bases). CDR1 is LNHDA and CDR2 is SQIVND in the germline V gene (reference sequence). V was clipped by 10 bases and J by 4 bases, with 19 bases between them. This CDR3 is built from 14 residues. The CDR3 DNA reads TGTGCCACCTCCCTGGGAGGCCAGGGCTATGGCTACACCTTC. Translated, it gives CATSLGGQGYGYTF. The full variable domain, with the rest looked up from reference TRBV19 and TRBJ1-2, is DGGITQSPKYLFRKEGQNVTLSCEQNLNHDAMYWYRQDPGQGLRLIYYSQIVNDFQKGDIAEGYSVSREKKESFPLTVTSAQKNPTAFYLCATSLGGQGYGYTFGSGTRLTVV.

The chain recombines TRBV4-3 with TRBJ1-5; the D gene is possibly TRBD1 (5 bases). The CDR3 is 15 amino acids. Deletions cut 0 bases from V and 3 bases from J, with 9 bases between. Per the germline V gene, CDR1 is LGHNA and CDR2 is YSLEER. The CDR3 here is CASSQDPRANQPQHF. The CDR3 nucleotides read TGCGCCAGCAGCCAAGATCCCAGGGCCAATCAGCCCCAGCATTTT.

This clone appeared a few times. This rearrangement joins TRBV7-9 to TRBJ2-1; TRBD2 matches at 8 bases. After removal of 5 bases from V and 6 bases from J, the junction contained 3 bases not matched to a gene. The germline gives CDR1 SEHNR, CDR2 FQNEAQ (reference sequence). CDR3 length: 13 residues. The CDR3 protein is CASSPGGRNEQFF. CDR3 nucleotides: TGTGCCAGCAGCCCGGGGGGGCGCAATGAGCAGTTCTTC.

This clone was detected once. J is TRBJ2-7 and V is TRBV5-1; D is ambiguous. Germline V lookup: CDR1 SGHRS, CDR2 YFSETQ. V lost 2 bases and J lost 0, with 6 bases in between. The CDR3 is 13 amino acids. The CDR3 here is CASSFSSSYEQYF. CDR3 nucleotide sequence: TGCGCCAGCAGCTTTAGCAGCTCCTACGAGCAGTACTTC.

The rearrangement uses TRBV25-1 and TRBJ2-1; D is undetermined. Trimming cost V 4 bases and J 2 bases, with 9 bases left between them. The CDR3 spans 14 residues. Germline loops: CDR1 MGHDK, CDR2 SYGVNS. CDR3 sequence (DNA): TGTGCCAGCAGTGTTCCAGGCGCCTACAATGAGCAGTTCTTC. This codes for CASSVPGAYNEQFF.

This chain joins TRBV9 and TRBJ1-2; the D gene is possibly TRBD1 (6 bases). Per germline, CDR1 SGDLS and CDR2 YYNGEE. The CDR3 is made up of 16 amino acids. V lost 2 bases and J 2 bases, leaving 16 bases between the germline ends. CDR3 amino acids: CASSVLASGQNYGYTF. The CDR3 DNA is TGTGCCAGCAGCGTTCTCGCATCTGGACAGAACTATGGCTACACCTTC.

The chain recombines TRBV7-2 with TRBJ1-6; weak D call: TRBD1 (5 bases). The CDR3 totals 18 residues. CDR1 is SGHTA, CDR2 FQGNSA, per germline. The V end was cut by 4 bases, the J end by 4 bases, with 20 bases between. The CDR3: CASSSTPGREGYNSPLHF. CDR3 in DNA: TGTGCCAGCAGCTCGACCCCCGGCAGGGAAGGTTATAATTCACCCCTCCACTTT.

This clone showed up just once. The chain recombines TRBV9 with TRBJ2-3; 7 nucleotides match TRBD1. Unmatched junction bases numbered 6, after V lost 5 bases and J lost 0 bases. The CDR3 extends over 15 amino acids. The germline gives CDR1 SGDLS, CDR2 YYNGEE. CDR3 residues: CASRPTGVSTDTQYF. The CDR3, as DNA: TGTGCCAGCAGGCCTACAGGGGTTAGCACAGATACGCAGTATTTT.

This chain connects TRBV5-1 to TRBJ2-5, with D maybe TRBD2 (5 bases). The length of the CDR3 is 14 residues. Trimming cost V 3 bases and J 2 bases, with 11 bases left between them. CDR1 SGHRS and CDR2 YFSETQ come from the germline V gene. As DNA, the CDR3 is TGCGCCAGCAGCTATGGCGCGGGTCAAGAGACCCAGTACTTC. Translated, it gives CASSYGAGQETQYF.

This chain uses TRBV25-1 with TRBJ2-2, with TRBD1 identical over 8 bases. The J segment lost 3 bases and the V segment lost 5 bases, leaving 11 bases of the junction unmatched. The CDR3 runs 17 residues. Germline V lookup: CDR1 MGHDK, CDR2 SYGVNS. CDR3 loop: CASSKRQGALDTGELFF. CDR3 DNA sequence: TGTGCCAGCAGTAAGCGGCAGGGGGCGCTGGACACCGGGGAGCTGTTTTTT.

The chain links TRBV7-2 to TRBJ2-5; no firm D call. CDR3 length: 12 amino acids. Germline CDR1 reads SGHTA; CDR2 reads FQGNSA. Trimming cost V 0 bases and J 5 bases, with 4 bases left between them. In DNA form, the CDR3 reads TGTGCCAGCAGCTTAGCGCGGGAGACCCAGTACTTC. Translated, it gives CASSLARETQYF.

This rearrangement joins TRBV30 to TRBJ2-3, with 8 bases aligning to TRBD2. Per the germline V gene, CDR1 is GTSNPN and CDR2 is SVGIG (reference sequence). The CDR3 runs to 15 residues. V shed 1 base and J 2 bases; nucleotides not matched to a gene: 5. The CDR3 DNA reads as TGTGCCTGGAGTGCGACTAGCGAAATCACAGATACGCAGTATTTT. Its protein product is CAWSATSEITDTQYF.

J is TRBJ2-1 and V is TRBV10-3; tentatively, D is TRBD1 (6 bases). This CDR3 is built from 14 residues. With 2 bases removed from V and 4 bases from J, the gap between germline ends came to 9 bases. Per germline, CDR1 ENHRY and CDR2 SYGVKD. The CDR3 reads CAISETGNYNEQFF. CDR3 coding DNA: TGTGCCATCAGTGAGACAGGGAATTACAATGAGCAGTTCTTC.